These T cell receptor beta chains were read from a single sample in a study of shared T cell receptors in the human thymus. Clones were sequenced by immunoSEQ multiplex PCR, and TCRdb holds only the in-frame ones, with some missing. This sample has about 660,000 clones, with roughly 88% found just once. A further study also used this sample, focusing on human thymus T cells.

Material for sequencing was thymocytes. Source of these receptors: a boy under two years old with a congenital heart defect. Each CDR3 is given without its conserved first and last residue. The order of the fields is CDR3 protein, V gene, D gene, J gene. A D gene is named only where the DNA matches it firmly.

ASSYDRGRTEAF,TRBV6-5,TRBD1,TRBJ1-1
ASSWDRPARFRYNEQF,TRBV19,TRBD1,TRBJ2-1
ASSLRERITSYVTDTQY,TRBV7-2,-,TRBJ2-3
ASSLWAPLIQPPSYEQY,TRBV7-9,-,TRBJ2-7
ASSSLEPNYGYT,TRBV5-6,-,TRBJ1-2
ASSGESGNEQF,TRBV5-1,-,TRBJ2-1
ASSPPGTPSAKNIQY,TRBV4-2,-,TRBJ2-4
ASSHGTSGKGNEQF,TRBV4-3,TRBD2,TRBJ2-1
ASSLDLGAGGPSGELF,TRBV11-2,TRBD2,TRBJ2-2
ASSPESREGPYEQY,TRBV5-4,TRBD2,TRBJ2-7
ASSLQGKDFQLHYEQY,TRBV5-6,TRBD1,TRBJ2-7
ASSLSREGPDTQY,TRBV5-1,TRBD2,TRBJ2-3
ASSERGSGELF,TRBV10-1,-,TRBJ2-2
ASSLLFPRETNQPQH,TRBV27,-,TRBJ1-5
ASKRQANYGYT,TRBV6-1,-,TRBJ1-2
ASRLPVQREWYEQY,TRBV12-2,-,TRBJ2-7
ASSLRLGNEQF,TRBV5-1,-,TRBJ2-1
ASHRSLGAGGEYNEQF,TRBV28,TRBD2,TRBJ2-1
ASLAGDTGELF,TRBV25-1,TRBD2,TRBJ2-2
ASSFGTTTPGEQY,TRBV4-3,TRBD2,TRBJ2-7
ASSLVAGGELF,TRBV27,TRBD2,TRBJ2-2
ASSFSPGLAGDEQF,TRBV7-9,TRBD2,TRBJ2-1
AISGNGISYEQY,TRBV10-3,-,TRBJ2-7
ASSKVDRAKRRETQY,TRBV21-1,-,TRBJ2-5
ASSSLGLSTDTQY,TRBV28,TRBD2,TRBJ2-3
ATSGTSGNRIYEQY,TRBV25-1,TRBD2,TRBJ2-7
ASSVVTGGTDTQY,TRBV9,TRBD1,TRBJ2-3
ASSQDCGTSEQY,TRBV4-1,-,TRBJ2-7
ASSLRLLDRVQGYT,TRBV27,TRBD1,TRBJ1-2
ASSPPGQGYQPQH,TRBV28,TRBD1,TRBJ1-5
ASSFKDTLNTEAF,TRBV28,-,TRBJ1-1
ASSVAPAGGSYNEQF,TRBV9,TRBD2,TRBJ2-1
ASSPTSGRVPGCYEQY,TRBV4-3,TRBD2,TRBJ2-7
ASSATGLAMPGELF,TRBV7-2,TRBD2,TRBJ2-2
ASSWDRGYEQY,TRBV7-2,TRBD1,TRBJ2-7
ASSPTGEQSEKLF,TRBV5-1,TRBD1,TRBJ1-4
ATGSGGKSSYNEQF,TRBV15,-,TRBJ2-1
ASSDRQGRSYGYT,TRBV10-2,-,TRBJ1-2
ASSQDRLTLRDRVFNNYGYT,TRBV4-1,TRBD1,TRBJ1-2
ASGLVSNGTGVLTEQY,TRBV12-5,TRBD1,TRBJ2-7
ATEEDTDYEQY,TRBV28,-,TRBJ2-7
ASGAGGRSDTQY,TRBV27,TRBD2,TRBJ2-3
ASSLPPGEGDYGYT,TRBV7-3,-,TRBJ1-2
ASSTGAWTGWNTGELF,TRBV5-6,TRBD1,TRBJ2-2
ASSLPPTSGSSQETQY,TRBV28,TRBD2,TRBJ2-5
ASSQEPGSYEQY,TRBV4-3,-,TRBJ2-7
SVQTEDGHYEQY,TRBV29-1,-,TRBJ2-7
ASSPRARLAGYNEQF,TRBV14,TRBD2,TRBJ2-1